This TCR beta chain was documented in a study of cytomegalovirus exposure and HLA in healthy donors. Details on this clone: Antigen: not known.

The PCR employed 60 Vbeta primers together with 13 Jbeta primers. Assay: immunoSEQ multiplex PCR; the TCRdb copy retains only in-frame clones and omits some. Among roughly 160,000 clones listed, more than 80% were seen once. Study-wide points: Immune exposure information available was restricted to CMV serostatus. Despite most TCR sequences being rare, some public TCRs occurred in many donors.

Germline V gene lookup returns CDR1 SGHTA and CDR2 FQGNSA. This CDR3 is built from 15 residues. Trimming removed 4 bases from V and 3 bases from J; junction bases left unmatched: 8. The clonotype originates from a male donor in good health and CMV-seronegative. This sequence joins TRBV7-2 and TRBJ2-7; 8 nucleotides match TRBD2. The sample comprised PBMCs. CDR3 nucleotide sequence: TGTGCCAGCAGCTATACTAGCGGTTTAATCTACGAGCAGTACTTC. Its protein is CASSYTSGLIYEQYF.